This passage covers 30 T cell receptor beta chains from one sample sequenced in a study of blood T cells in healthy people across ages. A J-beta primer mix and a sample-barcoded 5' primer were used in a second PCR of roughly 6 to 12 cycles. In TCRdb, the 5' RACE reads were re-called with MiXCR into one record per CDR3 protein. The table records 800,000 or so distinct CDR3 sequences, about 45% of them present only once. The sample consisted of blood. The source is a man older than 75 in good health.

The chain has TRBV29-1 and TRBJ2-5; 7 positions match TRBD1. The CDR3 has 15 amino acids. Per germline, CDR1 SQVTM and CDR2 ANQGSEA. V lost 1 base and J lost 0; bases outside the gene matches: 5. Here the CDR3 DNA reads TGCAGCGTTGAAGGTACAGGGGTAAACCAAGAGACCCAGTACTTC. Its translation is CSVEGTGVNQETQYF.

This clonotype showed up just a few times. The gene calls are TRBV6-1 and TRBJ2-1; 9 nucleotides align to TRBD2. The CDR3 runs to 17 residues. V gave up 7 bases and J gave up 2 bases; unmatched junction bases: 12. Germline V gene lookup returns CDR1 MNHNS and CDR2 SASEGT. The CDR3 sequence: CASTKTPGGRAYNEQFF. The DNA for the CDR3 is TGTGCCAGCACCAAGACCCCTGGCGGGAGGGCCTACAATGAGCAGTTCTTC.

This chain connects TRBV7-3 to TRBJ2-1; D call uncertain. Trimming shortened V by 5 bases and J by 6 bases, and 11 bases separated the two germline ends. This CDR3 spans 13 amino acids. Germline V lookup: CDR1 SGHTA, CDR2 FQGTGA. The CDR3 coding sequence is TGTGCCAGCAGCGCCCCCAGCGTCAATGAGCAGTTCTTC. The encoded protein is CASSAPSVNEQFF.

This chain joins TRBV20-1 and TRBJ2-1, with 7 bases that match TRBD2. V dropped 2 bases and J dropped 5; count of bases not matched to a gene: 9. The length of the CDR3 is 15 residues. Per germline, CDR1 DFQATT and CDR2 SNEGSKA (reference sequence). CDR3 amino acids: CSARPEASGHNEQFF. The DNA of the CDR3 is TGCAGTGCTAGACCGGAGGCTAGCGGCCACAATGAGCAGTTCTTC.

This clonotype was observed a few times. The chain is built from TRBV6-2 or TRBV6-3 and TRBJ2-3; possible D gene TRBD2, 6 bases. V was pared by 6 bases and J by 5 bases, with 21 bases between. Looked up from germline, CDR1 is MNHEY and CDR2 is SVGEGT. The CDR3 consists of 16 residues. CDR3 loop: CASSHSLGGSIDTQYF. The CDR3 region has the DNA TGTGCCAGCAGCCACAGCCTCGGAGGGAGTATAGATACGCAGTATTTT.

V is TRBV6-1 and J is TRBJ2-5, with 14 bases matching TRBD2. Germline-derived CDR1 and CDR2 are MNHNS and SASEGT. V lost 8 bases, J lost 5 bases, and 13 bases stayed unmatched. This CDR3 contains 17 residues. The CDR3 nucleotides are TGTGCCAGCGGCCTGTCCCCGGGACTAGCGGGGGCGGAGACCCAGTACTTC. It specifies CASGLSPGLAGAETQYF.

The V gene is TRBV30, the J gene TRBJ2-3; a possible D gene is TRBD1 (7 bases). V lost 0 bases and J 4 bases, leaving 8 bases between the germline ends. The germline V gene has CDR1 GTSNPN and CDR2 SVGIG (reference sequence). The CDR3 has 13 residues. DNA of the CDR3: TGTGCCTGGAGTGTCAGGGGGGCAGATACGCAGTATTTT. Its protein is CAWSVRGADTQYF.

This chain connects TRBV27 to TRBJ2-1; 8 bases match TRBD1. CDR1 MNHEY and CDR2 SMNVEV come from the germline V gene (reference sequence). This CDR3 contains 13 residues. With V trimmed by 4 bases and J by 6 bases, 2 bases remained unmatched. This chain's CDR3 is CASSSRGPNEQFF. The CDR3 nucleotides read TGTGCCAGCAGTTCCAGGGGGCCCAATGAGCAGTTCTTC.

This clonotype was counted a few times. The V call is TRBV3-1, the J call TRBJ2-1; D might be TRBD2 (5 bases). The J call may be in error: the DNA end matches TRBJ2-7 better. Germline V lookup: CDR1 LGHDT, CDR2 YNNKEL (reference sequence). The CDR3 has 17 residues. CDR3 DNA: TGTGCCAGCAGCCAAAACCCAATGGGGAGTTCCTACAATGAGCAGTACTTC. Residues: CASSQNPMGSSYNEQYF.

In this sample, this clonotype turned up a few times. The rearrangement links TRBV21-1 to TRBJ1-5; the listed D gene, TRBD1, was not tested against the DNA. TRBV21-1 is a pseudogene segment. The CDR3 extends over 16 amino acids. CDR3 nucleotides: TGTGCCAGCAGCAATGTGGGGCGCGGGGGCAATCAGCCCCAGCATTTT. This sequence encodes CASSNVGRGGNQPQHF.

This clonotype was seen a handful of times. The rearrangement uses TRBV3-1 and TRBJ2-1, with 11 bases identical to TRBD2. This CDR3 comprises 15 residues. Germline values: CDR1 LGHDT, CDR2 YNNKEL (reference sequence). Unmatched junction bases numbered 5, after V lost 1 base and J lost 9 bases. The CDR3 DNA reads TGTGCCAGCAGCCAAGGACTAGCGGGGTTAGGTGAGCAGTTCTTC. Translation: CASSQGLAGLGEQFF.

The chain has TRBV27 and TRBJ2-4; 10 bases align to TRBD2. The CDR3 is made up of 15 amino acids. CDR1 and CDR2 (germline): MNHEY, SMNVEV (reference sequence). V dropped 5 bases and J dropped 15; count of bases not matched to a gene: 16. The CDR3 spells CASSIGTSAYNERYF. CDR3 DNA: TGTGCCAGCAGTATAGGGACTAGCGCCTACAATGAGCGGTACTTC.

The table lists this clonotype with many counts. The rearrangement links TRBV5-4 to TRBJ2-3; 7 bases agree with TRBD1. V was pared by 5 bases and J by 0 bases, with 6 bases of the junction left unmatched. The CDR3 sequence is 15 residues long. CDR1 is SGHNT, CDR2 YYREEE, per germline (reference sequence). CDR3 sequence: CASSPGQTSTDTQYF. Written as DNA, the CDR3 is TGTGCCAGCAGTCCGGGACAGACTAGCACAGATACGCAGTATTTT.

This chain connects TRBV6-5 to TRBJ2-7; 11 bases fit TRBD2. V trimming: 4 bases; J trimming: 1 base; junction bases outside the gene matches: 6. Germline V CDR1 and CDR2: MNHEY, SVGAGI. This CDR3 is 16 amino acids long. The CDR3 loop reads CASSLGTSGLSYEQYF. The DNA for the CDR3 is TGTGCCAGCAGTTTGGGGACTAGCGGATTATCCTACGAGCAGTACTTC.

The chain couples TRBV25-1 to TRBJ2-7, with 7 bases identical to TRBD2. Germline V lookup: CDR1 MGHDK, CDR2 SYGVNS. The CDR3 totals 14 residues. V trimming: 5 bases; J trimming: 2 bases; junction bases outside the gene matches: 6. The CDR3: CASSIAGPTYEQYF. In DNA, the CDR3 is TGTGCCAGCAGTATAGCGGGTCCTACCTACGAGCAGTACTTC.

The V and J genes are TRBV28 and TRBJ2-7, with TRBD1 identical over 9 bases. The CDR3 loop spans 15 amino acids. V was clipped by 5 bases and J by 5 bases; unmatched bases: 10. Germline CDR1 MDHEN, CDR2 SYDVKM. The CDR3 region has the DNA TGTGCCAGCAGTCAGCGCACAGGGGGCCAAGACGAGCAGTACTTC. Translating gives CASSQRTGGQDEQYF. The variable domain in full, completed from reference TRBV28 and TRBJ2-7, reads DVKVTQSSRYLVKRTGEKVFLECVQDMDHENMFWYRQDPGLGLRLIYFSYDVKMKEKGDIPEGYSVSREKKERFSLILESASTNQTSMYLCASSQRTGGQDEQYFGPGTRLTVT.

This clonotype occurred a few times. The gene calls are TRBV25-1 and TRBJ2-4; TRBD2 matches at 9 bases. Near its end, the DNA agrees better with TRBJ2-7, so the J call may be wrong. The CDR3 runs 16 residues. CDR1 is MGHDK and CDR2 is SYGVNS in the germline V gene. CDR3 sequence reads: CASSESRVAGAYEQYF. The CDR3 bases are TGTGCCAGCAGTGAATCGAGGGTAGCGGGAGCTTACGAGCAGTACTTC.

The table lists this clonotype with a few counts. The CDR3 spells CASSVGVFGQTQETQYF. In DNA, the CDR3 is TGTGCCAGCAGCGTAGGAGTCTTCGGACAGACTCAAGAGACCCAGTACTTC. The chain uses TRBV9 and TRBJ2-5, with TRBD1 as a possible D gene (6 bases). CDR1 and CDR2 from the germline V gene are SGDLS and YYNGEE. The CDR3 runs to 17 residues. V lost 0 bases and J 2 bases, leaving 17 bases between the germline ends.

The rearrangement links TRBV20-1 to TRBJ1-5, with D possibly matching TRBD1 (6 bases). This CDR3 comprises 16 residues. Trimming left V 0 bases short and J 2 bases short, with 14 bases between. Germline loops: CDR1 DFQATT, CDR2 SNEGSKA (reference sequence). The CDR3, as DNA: TGCAGTGCTAGAGATGAAACAGGGCTGGGCAATCAGCCCCAGCATTTT. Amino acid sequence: CSARDETGLGNQPQHF.

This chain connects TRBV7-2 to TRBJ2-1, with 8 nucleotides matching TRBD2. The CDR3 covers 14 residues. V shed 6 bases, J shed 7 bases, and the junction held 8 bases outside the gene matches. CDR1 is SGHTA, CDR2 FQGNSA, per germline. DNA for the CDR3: TGTGCCAGCAGGAGGCCGGGGGGGGAAAATGAGCAGTTCTTC. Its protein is CASRRPGGENEQFF.

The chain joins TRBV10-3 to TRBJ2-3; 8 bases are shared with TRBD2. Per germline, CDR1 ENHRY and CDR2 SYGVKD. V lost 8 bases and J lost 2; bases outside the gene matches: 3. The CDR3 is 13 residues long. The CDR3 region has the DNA TGTGCCATCGCAGCGGGAGACACAGATACGCAGTATTTT. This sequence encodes CAIAAGDTDTQYF.

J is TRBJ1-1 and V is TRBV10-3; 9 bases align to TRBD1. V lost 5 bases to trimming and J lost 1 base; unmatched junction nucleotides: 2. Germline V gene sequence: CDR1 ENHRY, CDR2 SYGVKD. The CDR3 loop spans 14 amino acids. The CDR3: CAISRDRENTEAFF. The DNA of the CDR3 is TGTGCCATCAGTAGGGACAGGGAGAACACTGAAGCTTTCTTT.

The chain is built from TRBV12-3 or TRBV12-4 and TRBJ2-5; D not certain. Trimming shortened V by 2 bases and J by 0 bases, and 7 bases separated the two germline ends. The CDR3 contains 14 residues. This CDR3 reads CASSLTVDQETQYF. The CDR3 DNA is TGTGCCAGCAGTTTAACGGTAGACCAAGAGACCCAGTACTTC.

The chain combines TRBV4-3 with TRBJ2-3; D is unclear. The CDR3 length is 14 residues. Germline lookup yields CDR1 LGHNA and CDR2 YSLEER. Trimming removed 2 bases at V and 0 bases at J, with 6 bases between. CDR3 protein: CASSQTRSTDTQYF. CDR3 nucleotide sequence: TGCGCCAGCAGCCAAACACGAAGCACAGATACGCAGTATTTT.

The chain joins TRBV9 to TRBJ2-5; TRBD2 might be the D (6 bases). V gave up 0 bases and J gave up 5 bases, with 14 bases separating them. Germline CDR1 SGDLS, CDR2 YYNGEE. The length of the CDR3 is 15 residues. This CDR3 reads CASSVGAGIQETQYF. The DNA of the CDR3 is TGTGCCAGCAGCGTAGGTGCGGGGATTCAGGAGACCCAGTACTTC.

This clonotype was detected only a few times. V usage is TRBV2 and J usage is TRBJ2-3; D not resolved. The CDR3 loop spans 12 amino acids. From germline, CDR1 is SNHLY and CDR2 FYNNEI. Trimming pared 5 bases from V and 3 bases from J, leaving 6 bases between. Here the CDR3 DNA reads TGTGCCAGCAGTACTTTTACAGATACGCAGTATTTT. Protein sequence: CASSTFTDTQYF.

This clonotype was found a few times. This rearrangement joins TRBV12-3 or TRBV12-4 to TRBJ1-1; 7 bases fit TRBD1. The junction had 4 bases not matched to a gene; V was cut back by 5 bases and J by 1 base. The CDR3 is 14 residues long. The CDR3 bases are TGTGCCAGCAGTCCGACAGGGAGGAACACTGAAGCTTTCTTT. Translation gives CASSPTGRNTEAFF.

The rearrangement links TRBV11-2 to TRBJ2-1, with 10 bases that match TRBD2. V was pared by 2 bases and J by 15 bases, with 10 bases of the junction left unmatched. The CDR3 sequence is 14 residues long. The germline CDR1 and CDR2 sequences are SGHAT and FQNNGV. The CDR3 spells CASSLRVSGRAAFF. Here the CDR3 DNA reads TGTGCCAGCAGCTTAAGAGTAAGCGGGAGGGCCGCGTTCTTC.

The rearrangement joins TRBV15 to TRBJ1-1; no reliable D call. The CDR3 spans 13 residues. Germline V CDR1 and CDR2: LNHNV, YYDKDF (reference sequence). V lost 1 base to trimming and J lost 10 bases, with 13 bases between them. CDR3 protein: CATSRGSGSGAFF. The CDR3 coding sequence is TGTGCCACCAGCAGAGGCTCTGGAAGTGGAGCTTTCTTT.

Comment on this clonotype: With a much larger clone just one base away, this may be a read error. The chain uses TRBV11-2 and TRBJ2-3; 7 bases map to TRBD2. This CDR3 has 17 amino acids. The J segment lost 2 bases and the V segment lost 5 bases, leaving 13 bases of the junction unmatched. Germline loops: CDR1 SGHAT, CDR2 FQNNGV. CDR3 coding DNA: TGTGCCAGCAGCCAAGGACGAGCGGGATGGGACACAGATACGCAGTATTTT. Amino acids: CASSQGRAGWDTDTQYF.